Listed below are T cell receptor beta chains from one sample, sequenced in a study of Ad26.COV2.S vaccination and SARS-CoV-2 variants. Repertoires were generated with immunoSEQ multiplex PCR, while TCRdb's copy carries only in-frame clones and drops some. The repertoire holds 300,000 to 400,000 clones, about nine tenths seen once, with 3.4% in the top ten. The sequences come from peripheral blood, collected in a trial of Ad26.COV2.S vaccine versus placebo. The receptors were sampled from a person aged 18-60 years who received the Ad26.COV2.S COVID-19 vaccine or a placebo. Both conserved end residues are part of each CDR3. A D gene is named only where the DNA matches it firmly. Not all rows give a size; the values are once, few, many and, for expanded clones, a class.

TRBD1,TRBJ1-6,once,TRBV7-2,CASSYPGQGYNSPLHF,TGTGCCAGCAGCTATCCCGGACAGGGTTATAATTCACCCCTCCACTTT
NA,TRBJ2-2,many,TRBV2,CASSEFYGNTGELFF,TGTGCCAGCAGTGAATTCTACGGAAACACCGGGGAGCTGTTTTTT
NA,TRBJ2-2,NA,TRBV5-1,CASSPAGGITGELFF,TGCGCCAGCAGCCCGGCCGGGGGCATCACCGGGGAGCTGTTTTTT
NA,TRBJ2-6,NA,TRBV9,CASSVTFGTSGANVLTF,TGTGCCAGCAGCGTCACTTTTGGGACCTCTGGGGCCAACGTCCTGACTTTC
TRBD1,TRBJ1-5,NA,TRBV7-8,CASSPGPTGVGQPQHF,TGTGCCAGCAGCCCAGGGCCGACAGGGGTTGGCCAGCCCCAGCATTTT
NA,TRBJ2-1,NA,TRBV25-1,CASSESLLLNEQFF,TGTGCCAGCAGTGAATCTTTACTACTCAATGAGCAGTTCTTC
TRBD2,TRBJ2-7,once,TRBV10-3,CAISDGLAGNNYEQYF,TGTGCCATCAGTGATGGCCTAGCGGGGAACAACTACGAGCAGTACTTC
TRBD1,TRBJ2-7,NA,TRBV10-3,CAISDRTGPYEQYF,TGTGCCATCAGTGACCGGACAGGGCCCTACGAGCAGTACTTC
NA,TRBJ1-6,NA,TRBV27,CASSLVAVGSPLHF,TGTGCCAGCAGTTTAGTGGCAGTAGGTTCACCCCTCCACTTT
NA,TRBJ1-2,NA,TRBV3-1/TRBV3-2,CASRNTGGSGYGYTF,TGTGCCAGCAGGAATACAGGTGGCTCGGGCTATGGCTACACCTTC
TRBD2,TRBJ2-3,NA,TRBV9,CASSVTSGGTDTQYF,TGTGCCAGCAGCGTAACTAGCGGGGGCACAGATACGCAGTATTTT
NA,TRBJ1-1,once,TRBV3-1/TRBV3-2,CASSQVGIGAFF,TGTGCCAGCAGCCAAGTTGGGATTGGAGCTTTCTTT
NA,TRBJ2-3,NA,TRBV6-1,CASSEKADTQYF,TGTGCCAGCAGTGAAAAGGCAGATACGCAGTATTTT
TRBD1,TRBJ2-6,NA,TRBV19,CASSIGQGFTGANVLTF,TGTGCCAGTAGTATCGGACAGGGATTTACTGGGGCCAACGTCCTGACTTTC
NA,TRBJ2-1,once,TRBV5-1,CASSSERGNEQFF,TGCGCCAGCAGCTCGGAGAGGGGGAATGAGCAGTTCTTC
NA,TRBJ2-1,NA,TRBV5-8,CASSLRRVSYNEQFF,TGTGCCAGCAGCCTGAGACGGGTCTCCTACAATGAGCAGTTCTTC
NA,TRBJ1-3,NA,TRBV6-5,CASSYSSASGNTIYF,TGTGCCAGCAGTTACTCGTCCGCCTCTGGAAACACCATATATTTT
TRBD2,TRBJ2-5,NA,TRBV9,CASSDLAGGRVETQYF,TGTGCCAGCAGCGACCTAGCGGGGGGCCGGGTAGAGACCCAGTACTTC
NA,TRBJ1-1,NA,TRBV13,CASSLVFEAFF,TGTGCCAGCAGCTTAGTCTTTGAAGCTTTCTTT
NA,TRBJ1-1,NA,TRBV7-2,CASSSRGDYPEAFF,TGTGCCAGCAGCTCAAGGGGGGATTACCCTGAAGCTTTCTTT
NA,TRBJ2-7,NA,TRBV4-1,CASSQEQGYEQYF,TGCGCCAGCAGCCAAGAGCAGGGCTACGAGCAGTACTTC
TRBD1,TRBJ1-2,NA,TRBV2,CARLTGTETNYGYTF,TGTGCCAGACTTACCGGGACAGAGACCAACTATGGCTACACCTTC
NA,TRBJ1-1,NA,TRBV3-1/TRBV3-2,CASSPKALSPAFF,TGTGCCAGCAGCCCCAAGGCCCTCAGTCCGGCTTTCTTT
TRBD2,TRBJ2-7,NA,TRBV2,CASSAGLATYEQYF,TGTGCCAGCAGTGCGGGACTAGCGACCTACGAGCAGTACTTC
TRBD1,TRBJ1-6,once,TRBV5-6,CASSGTGRGYNSPLHF,TGTGCCAGCAGCGGGACAGGAAGGGGCTATAATTCACCCCTCCACTTT
NA,TRBJ1-1,NA,TRBV14,CASSQGWATRTEAFF,TGTGCCAGCAGCCAAGGATGGGCAACGAGGACTGAAGCTTTCTTT
TRBD2,TRBJ2-5,NA,TRBV5-5,CASSLSLAALQQETQYF,TGTGCCAGCAGCTTGTCGCTAGCGGCGCTCCAACAAGAGACCCAGTACTTC
TRBD1,TRBJ1-1,NA,TRBV4-1,CASSQLGQGKTEAFF,TGCGCCAGCAGCCAGCTGGGACAGGGGAAGACTGAAGCTTTCTTT
NA,TRBJ1-1,NA,TRBV2,CASRYKNTEAFF,TGTGCCAGCAGATATAAGAACACTGAAGCTTTCTTT
NA,TRBJ1-4,NA,TRBV15,CASQPGTTNEKLFF,TGTGCCTCGCAGCCGGGAACAACTAATGAAAAACTGTTTTTT
NA,TRBJ2-7,NA,TRBV6-4,CASIHKGRTYEQYF,TGTGCCAGCATTCACAAGGGACGGACCTACGAGCAGTACTTC
NA,TRBJ2-7,once,TRBV4-2,CASSQDWEQYF,TGTGCCAGCAGCCAAGATTGGGAGCAGTACTTC
NA,TRBJ2-7,NA,TRBV5-1,CASSLGSQSYEQYF,TGCGCCAGCAGCTTGGGTAGTCAGTCCTACGAGCAGTACTTC
NA,TRBJ2-1,NA,TRBV4-3,CASSQEKENEQFF,TGCGCCAGCAGCCAAGAGAAAGAAAATGAGCAGTTCTTC
TRBD1,TRBJ1-2,NA,TRBV27,CASSMTGGGYTF,TGTGCCAGCAGTATGACAGGGGGCGGCTACACCTTC
NA,TRBJ2-1,NA,TRBV30,CAWSWGGDEQFF,TGTGCCTGGAGTTGGGGGGGCGATGAGCAGTTCTTC
TRBD2,TRBJ2-1,NA,TRBV6-4,CASSNLGGAFNEQFF,TGTGCCAGCAGTAACCTCGGGGGGGCTTTCAATGAGCAGTTCTTC
TRBD1,TRBJ1-5,once,TRBV27,CASSQGQTDQPQHF,TGTGCCAGCAGTCAGGGACAGACAGATCAGCCCCAGCATTTT
NA,TRBJ1-4,NA,TRBV4-3,CASSQDRSEKLFF,TGCGCCAGCAGCCAAGACAGGTCTGAAAAACTGTTTTTT
NA,TRBJ2-7,few,TRBV6-1,CASSEAFRGVSEQYF,TGTGCCAGCAGTGAAGCGTTCAGGGGGGTCTCCGAGCAGTACTTC
TRBD2,TRBJ2-1,NA,TRBV7-6,CASSSRSGGGTSYNEQFF,TGTGCCAGCAGCTCCAGGTCGGGCGGGGGGACCTCCTACAATGAGCAGTTCTTC
NA,TRBJ2-7,NA,TRBV13,CASSGRGTYEQYF,TGTGCCAGCAGCGGTCGGGGGACCTACGAGCAGTACTTC
NA,TRBJ2-1,NA,TRBV28,CASSFSAQGNEQFF,TGTGCCAGCAGTTTCAGTGCGCAGGGCAATGAGCAGTTCTTC
TRBD2,TRBJ2-4,NA,TRBV13,CASSLVTSGGIQYF,TGTGCCAGCAGCTTAGTAACTAGCGGGGGGATTCAGTACTTC
NA,TRBJ1-2,NA,TRBV7-9,CASSPGPYYGYTF,TGTGCCAGCAGCCCGGGGCCCTACTATGGCTACACCTTC
NA,TRBJ1-1,NA,TRBV27,CASSRLRGVEAFF,TGTGCCAGCAGCCGACTCCGGGGTGTTGAAGCTTTCTTT
NA,TRBJ1-5,NA,TRBV6-5,CASSYSAGPNQPQHF,TGTGCCAGCAGTTACTCGGCAGGGCCGAATCAGCCCCAGCATTTT
NA,TRBJ1-1,NA,TRBV10-3,CAISVGDLETEAFF,TGTGCCATCAGTGTGGGGGACTTAGAGACTGAAGCTTTCTTT
NA,TRBJ2-2,NA,TRBV12-3/TRBV12-4,CASRPSGGGELFF,TGTGCCAGCAGACCCAGTGGGGGCGGGGAGCTGTTTTTT
NA,TRBJ2-5,NA,TRBV18,CASSPNGGQVQETQYF,TGTGCCAGCTCACCAAACGGGGGCCAGGTCCAAGAGACCCAGTACTTC
NA,TRBJ2-3,NA,TRBV24-1,CATSDLEDTQYF,TGTGCCACCAGTGATTTGGAAGATACGCAGTATTTT
NA,TRBJ1-4,few,TRBV7-9,CASSPAVFATNEKLFF,TGTGCCAGCAGCCCGGCGGTCTTTGCAACTAATGAAAAACTGTTTTTT
NA,TRBJ1-2,NA,TRBV7-9,CASSLSGGRDYGYTF,TGTGCCAGCAGCTTATCGGGGGGAAGGGACTATGGCTACACCTTC
NA,TRBJ2-3,NA,TRBV7-6,CASRPTSTDTQYF,TGTGCCAGCAGACCCACTAGCACAGATACGCAGTATTTT